This is a list of T cell receptor beta chains from one sample in a study of CD8 T cells in ankylosing spondylitis. TCRdb independently ran MiXCR on the 5' RACE reads; one entry per CDR3 protein. Of more than 300,000 distinct CDR3 sequences in the sample, approximately 8.2% are singletons; the top ten hold 13% to 15%. The sample taken for sequencing was blood, either unsorted or a sorted T cell fraction (not recorded which). Receptor source: a male donor with ankylosing spondylitis. Both conserved end residues are part of each CDR3. D genes are given only for firm matches. The size entry is marked missing in some rows and otherwise reads once, few, many or a size class.

j_call v_call cdr3_length d_call clone_size cdr3_nt cdr3_aa
TRBJ1-2 TRBV12-3/TRBV12-4 13 NA many TGTGCCAGCAGTTTCGGGGGAGATTATGTCTACACCTTC CASSFGGDYVYTF
TRBJ2-2 TRBV5-1 15 TRBD1 NA TGCGCCAGCAGCTTCAACCCTCAGGGGGACGGGGAGCTGTTTTTT CASSFNPQGDGELFF
TRBJ1-2 TRBV12-3/TRBV12-4 16 NA few TGTGCCAGCAGTGAAAAGGGGTGGGGTTACAACTATGGCTACACCTTC CASSEKGWGYNYGYTF
TRBJ2-1 TRBV4-1 16 NA NA TGCGCCAGCAGCCAAGACGGGGCTGCTTCCTACAATGAGCAGTTCTTC CASSQDGAASYNEQFF
TRBJ1-1 TRBV5-1 15 TRBD1 few TGCGCCAGCAGCGTACCGGGACAGGTTAACACTGAAGCTTTCTTT CASSVPGQVNTEAFF
TRBJ1-4 TRBV6-1 13 NA NA TGTGCCACGAGGGGCAGGAGTAGGGAAAAACTGTTTTTT CATRGRSREKLFF
TRBJ1-6 TRBV20-1 18 NA NA TGCAGTGGACGGGGACTTTGGCCCGGCAGCTCCTATAATTCACCCCTCCACTTT CSGRGLWPGSSYNSPLHF
TRBJ2-2 TRBV7-2 16 NA NA TGTGCCAGCAGCTTAGCGGGCCTCTTGTCAACCGGGGAGCTGTTTTTT CASSLAGLLSTGELFF
TRBJ2-7 TRBV7-2 13 TRBD2 NA TGTGCCAGCAGCTCGGTCGGGGGGTACGAGCAGTACTTC CASSSVGGYEQYF
TRBJ2-1 TRBV27 14 NA NA TGTGCCAGCAGCATGGGGAGCTCCTACAATGAGCAGTTCTTC CASSMGSSYNEQFF
TRBJ2-3 TRBV7-2 16 TRBD2 many TGTGCCAGCAGCTTAGTAGCGGGCGGTAGCACAGATACGCAGTATTTT CASSLVAGGSTDTQYF
TRBJ2-1 TRBV29-1 12 TRBD2 NA TGCAGTACGACGGGGGGATACAATGAGCAGTTCTTC CSTTGGYNEQFF
TRBJ2-3 TRBV7-2 15 TRBD2 few TGTGCCAGCAGCTTAGTAGCGGGAGAAGCAGATACGCAGTATTTT CASSLVAGEADTQYF
TRBJ2-5 TRBV19 13 NA NA TGTGCCAGTAGTATAGGCGGTGAAGAGACCCAGTACTTC CASSIGGEETQYF
TRBJ2-2 TRBV7-2 16 TRBD2 many TGTGCCAGCAGTCTCCCCCCAGCGGGAGGAAACCGGGAGCTGTTTTTT CASSLPPAGGNRELFF
TRBJ2-6 TRBV6-1 15 NA NA TGTGCCAGCAAACCACAGGGCACTGGGGCCAACGTCCTGACTTTC CASKPQGTGANVLTF
TRBJ2-3 TRBV11-1 13 TRBD2 NA TGTGCCAGCAGCCACGGGGGGGCAGATACGCAGTATTTT CASSHGGADTQYF
TRBJ2-7 TRBV20-1 12 NA NA TGCAGTGCTTCACCGGGACCGACGACGGGGTACTTC CSASPGPTTGYF
TRBJ2-1 TRBV3-1 12 NA few TGTGCCAGCAGCCGACAGGGACTTACCCAGTTCTTC CASSRQGLTQFF
TRBJ2-6 TRBV28 14 NA NA TGTGCCAGCAGTTTGAGGGCTGGGGCCAACGTCCTGACTTTC CASSLRAGANVLTF
TRBJ1-1 TRBV27 14 NA few TGTGCCAGCAGTTTATTTTCAGGGGACACTGAAGCTTTCTTT CASSLFSGDTEAFF
TRBJ2-1 TRBV20-1 16 TRBD2 many TGCAGTGCCGGCGGGGTAGCGGGAGGTGATGTTTATGAGCAGTTCTTC CSAGGVAGGDVYEQFF
TRBJ2-7 TRBV7-9 14 NA NA TGTGCCAGCAGCTTAGAAGTCCAGGCCTACGAGCAGTACTTC CASSLEVQAYEQYF
TRBJ2-1 TRBV7-9 17 TRBD2 NA TGTGCCAGCAGCTTAGTGTCAGTCGGGAGGACGAGGGATGAGCAGTTCTTC CASSLVSVGRTRDEQFF
TRBJ1-2 TRBV29-1 11 NA many TGCAGCGTTTCCCGGGGCTATGGCTACACCTTC CSVSRGYGYTF
TRBJ2-3 TRBV5-1 14 TRBD2 few TGCGCCAGCCAAATGCGGGAGGTCACAGATACGCAGTATTTT CASQMREVTDTQYF
TRBJ1-2 TRBV6-1 13 NA NA TGTGCCAGCAGCCGTGGGGGCCTAGATGGCTACACCTTC CASSRGGLDGYTF
TRBJ1-5 TRBV20-1 18 TRBD1 few TGCAGTGCTAACGGAGCCGGGACAGGGAGTTTGGGGGATCAGCCCCAGCATTTT CSANGAGTGSLGDQPQHF
TRBJ1-1 TRBV4-1 12 NA many TGCGCCAGCAGCCAAAAAACAGGGGAAGCTTTCTTT CASSQKTGEAFF
TRBJ2-2 TRBV7-3 15 TRBD2 many TGTGCCAGCAGCTCCGGACTAGCGGTCGGCGGGGAGCTGTTTTTT CASSSGLAVGGELFF
TRBJ2-3 TRBV12-3/TRBV12-4 14 NA many TGTGCCAGCAGTCCCCTCCGGGGCTCCGGAGCGCAGTATTTT CASSPLRGSGAQYF
TRBJ2-7 TRBV25-1 16 NA NA TGTGCCAGCAGTGAATCAGGCAGGGGTTCATCCTACGAGCTGTACTTC CASSESGRGSSYELYF
TRBJ1-2 TRBV29-1 9 NA NA TGCAGCGCCAACGATGGCTACACCTTC CSANDGYTF
TRBJ2-5 TRBV24-1 15 NA many TGTGCCACCAGTGACCGTCAGGGCCCCGAGGAGACCCAGTACTTC CATSDRQGPEETQYF
TRBJ2-2 TRBV27 11 NA many TGTGCCAGCAGTTTAACCGGGGAGCTGTTTTTT CASSLTGELFF
TRBJ2-6 TRBV29-1 13 NA few TGCAGCGTCGCCCCCTCTGGGGCCAACGTCCTGACTTTC CSVAPSGANVLTF
TRBJ2-5 TRBV18 14 TRBD1 NA TGTGCCAGCTCACCGGACAGGGTTCAAGAGACCCAGTACTTC CASSPDRVQETQYF
TRBJ1-6 TRBV6-1 15 NA NA TGTGCCAGCAGTCCGGAGGCGGACACCCAATCACCCCTCCACTTT CASSPEADTQSPLHF
TRBJ2-7 TRBV9 14 TRBD2 NA TGTGCCAGCAGCGTACTAGCGGAGGCCTACGAGCAGTACTTC CASSVLAEAYEQYF
TRBJ1-6 TRBV7-9 12 NA many TGTGCCAGCAGCTGGGAGAATTCACCCCTCCACTTT CASSWENSPLHF
TRBJ2-6 TRBV5-1 15 NA few TGCGCCAGCAGCTTGGTGGGCTCTGGGGCCAACGTCCTGACTTTC CASSLVGSGANVLTF
TRBJ2-1 TRBV12-3/TRBV12-4 13 NA many TGTGCCAGCAGGGGCGGGTACTACAATGAGCAGTTCTTC CASRGGYYNEQFF
TRBJ1-1 TRBV4-1 15 NA NA TGCGCCAGCAGCCTATCCCTGGACAGTTACACTGAAGCTTTCTTT CASSLSLDSYTEAFF
TRBJ2-1 TRBV7-3 12 TRBD2 NA TGTGCCAGCAGCTTCCCCGGGACTAAGCAGTTCTTC CASSFPGTKQFF
TRBJ1-1 TRBV7-9 14 NA NA TGTGCCAGCAGCCAACAAGGGACTAACACTGAAGCTTTCTTT CASSQQGTNTEAFF
TRBJ2-7 TRBV20-1 11 NA many TGCAGTGCTAGGGAATCCTACGAGCAGTACTTC CSARESYEQYF
TRBJ2-1 TRBV5-1 14 TRBD2 many TGCGCCAGCGGTCCGGGACTAGCGTACAATGAGCAGTTCTTC CASGPGLAYNEQFF
TRBJ2-7 TRBV5-1 14 TRBD2 NA TGCGCCAGCAGCTTGACGACTAGCGGCAGAGAGCAGTACTTC CASSLTTSGREQYF
TRBJ2-1 TRBV29-1 15 TRBD2 few TGCAGCGTTGGATCGCTGCTAGCGGACTACAATGAGCAGTTCTTC CSVGSLLADYNEQFF
TRBJ2-2 TRBV29-1 17 TRBD2 many TGCAGCGTTGAAGATCTGCTAGCGGGCCCGAACACCGGGGAGCTGTTTTTT CSVEDLLAGPNTGELFF
TRBJ1-1 TRBV5-1 13 NA many TGCGCCAGCAGCTTGGTCGCAGACCTGGAAGCTTTCTTT CASSLVADLEAFF
TRBJ2-2 TRBV4-1 16 TRBD1 NA TGCGCCAGCAGACTGTCCGGGACAGGCGGTGCCGGGGAGCTGTTTTTT CASRLSGTGGAGELFF
TRBJ2-7 TRBV20-1 12 TRBD1 many TGCAGTGCTGGCCGGACAGGTTACGAGCAGTACTTC CSAGRTGYEQYF
TRBJ2-1 TRBV29-1 13 NA many TGCAGCGTGGGGGCGAGCTCCTACAATGAGCAGTTCTTC CSVGASSYNEQFF